The rows below give T cell receptor beta chains drawn from one sample of a study of tumor and adjacent non-tumor tissue in lung cancer. TCRdb ran MiXCR on the multiplex PCR reads and lists one entry per CDR3 protein. Seen here are roughly 67,000 distinct CDR3 sequences, about 61% observed once, and the top ten hold 20%. Source material: lung tumor tissue. All receptors derive from a middle-aged man with non-small cell lung cancer. CDR3s include the opening cysteine and the closing phenylalanine or tryptophan. Each record gives: J gene, clone size, D gene, V gene, CDR3 DNA, CDR3 protein. A D gene is named only where the DNA matches it firmly. Not every row has a clone size; where given, it reads once, few, many or a size class.

J gene: TRBJ1-1; clone size: few; D gene: .; V gene: TRBV7-9; CDR3 DNA: TGTGCCAGCAGCCGATTGGGGGACGAAGCTTTCTTT; CDR3 protein: CASSRLGDEAFF
J gene: TRBJ1-2; clone size: .; D gene: TRBD1; V gene: TRBV2; CDR3 DNA: TGTGCCAGCAGTGAAGCGGGACCCCAGGGGGCCGCTAACTATGGCTACACCTTC; CDR3 protein: CASSEAGPQGAANYGYTF
J gene: TRBJ2-1; clone size: .; D gene: TRBD2; V gene: TRBV9; CDR3 DNA: TGTGCCAGCAGCGTACTAGCGGGAGTATGCAATGAGCAGTTCTTC; CDR3 protein: CASSVLAGVCNEQFF
J gene: TRBJ2-3; clone size: many; D gene: TRBD1; V gene: TRBV28; CDR3 DNA: TGTGCCAGCAGTTCGGACAGGGGGCAGTTGGGGACAGATACGCAGTATTTT; CDR3 protein: CASSSDRGQLGTDTQYF
J gene: TRBJ2-7; clone size: .; D gene: .; V gene: TRBV6-1; CDR3 DNA: TGTGCCAGTAGTGAAACTGTGAGTCTCTCCTACGAGCAGTACTTC; CDR3 protein: CASSETVSLSYEQYF
J gene: TRBJ2-1; clone size: .; D gene: TRBD2; V gene: TRBV6-2/TRBV6-3; CDR3 DNA: TGTGCCAGCTTTTATGAGCGGGAGGTTCCCTACAATGAGCAGTTCTTC; CDR3 protein: CASFYEREVPYNEQFF
J gene: TRBJ2-7; clone size: many; D gene: .; V gene: TRBV28; CDR3 DNA: TGTGCCAGCACCCCTTACGAGCAGTACTTC; CDR3 protein: CASTPYEQYF
J gene: TRBJ1-2; clone size: few; D gene: .; V gene: TRBV30; CDR3 DNA: TGTGCCTGGAGGCGGGGTCCGGAGAACTATGGCTACACCTTC; CDR3 protein: CAWRRGPENYGYTF
J gene: TRBJ1-2; clone size: many; D gene: .; V gene: TRBV28; CDR3 DNA: TGTGCCAGCAGTCCCTCCGGGCCAAGTCTTCACTATGGCTACACCTTC; CDR3 protein: CASSPSGPSLHYGYTF
J gene: TRBJ1-2; clone size: .; D gene: .; V gene: TRBV10-3; CDR3 DNA: TGTGCCGTCAGTAAGGATGGTAATGCTGGCTACACCTTC; CDR3 protein: CAVSKDGNAGYTF
J gene: TRBJ2-7; clone size: few; D gene: .; V gene: TRBV30; CDR3 DNA: TGTGCCTGGAGATCGGCAGACACCTACGAGCAGTACTTC; CDR3 protein: CAWRSADTYEQYF
J gene: TRBJ2-1; clone size: .; D gene: TRBD1; V gene: TRBV29-1; CDR3 DNA: TGCAGCGTTAATCGGGACAGAAATACGTTACAACCCGACAATGAGCAGTTCTTC; CDR3 protein: CSVNRDRNTLQPDNEQFF
J gene: TRBJ1-1; clone size: few; D gene: .; V gene: TRBV29-1; CDR3 DNA: TGCAGCGTTGATGTTCGGGGTCGGACTGAAGCTTCCTTT; CDR3 protein: CSVDVRGRTEASF
J gene: TRBJ2-7; clone size: .; D gene: .; V gene: TRBV6-1; CDR3 DNA: TGTGCCAGCATGTGGAGGGGGCGAACTTACGAGCAGTACTTC; CDR3 protein: CASMWRGRTYEQYF
J gene: TRBJ2-7; clone size: .; D gene: .; V gene: TRBV6-5; CDR3 DNA: TGTGCCGGTCGGGGCCACGAGCGGTACTTC; CDR3 protein: CAGRGHERYF
J gene: TRBJ2-3; clone size: .; D gene: .; V gene: TRBV4-2; CDR3 DNA: TGTGCAAGCAGCCAAGCGGGACCAGGGGCAGATACGCGGTATTTT; CDR3 protein: CASSQAGPGADTRYF
J gene: TRBJ2-1; clone size: .; D gene: .; V gene: TRBV30; CDR3 DNA: TGTGCCTTCCCCCTAGCAGACGATGAGCAGTTCTTC; CDR3 protein: CAFPLADDEQFF
J gene: TRBJ1-5; clone size: medium-sized; D gene: TRBD1; V gene: TRBV11-2; CDR3 DNA: TGTGCCAGCAGCCCCGGGCAGGGGGCGAATCAGCCCCAGCATTTT; CDR3 protein: CASSPGQGANQPQHF
J gene: TRBJ1-3; clone size: .; D gene: .; V gene: TRBV7-9; CDR3 DNA: TGTGCCAGCAGCGGATTTGGGGGCGCCCCTGGAAACACCATATATTTT; CDR3 protein: CASSGFGGAPGNTIYF
J gene: TRBJ2-6; clone size: .; D gene: TRBD1; V gene: TRBV12-3/TRBV12-4; CDR3 DNA: TGTGCCAGCAGTTTTGGACAGGACGGGGCCAACGTCCTGTGTTTC; CDR3 protein: CASSFGQDGANVLCF
J gene: TRBJ1-2; clone size: .; D gene: TRBD1; V gene: TRBV28; CDR3 DNA: TGTGCCAGTCGACAGGGCCTAAACCCTAACTATGGCTACACCTTC; CDR3 protein: CASRQGLNPNYGYTF
J gene: TRBJ1-1; clone size: .; D gene: .; V gene: TRBV7-9; CDR3 DNA: TGTGCCAGCAGCTTTAACAGGGAAACTGAAGCTTCCTTT; CDR3 protein: CASSFNRETEASF
J gene: TRBJ2-3; clone size: .; D gene: .; V gene: TRBV6-1; CDR3 DNA: TGTGCCAGTAGCCGGGGCACCTTCACAGATACGCAGTATTTT; CDR3 protein: CASSRGTFTDTQYF
J gene: TRBJ2-1; clone size: .; D gene: .; V gene: TRBV11-2; CDR3 DNA: TGTGCCAGCAGCCATAGGAGGGGGAATGAGCAGTTCTTC; CDR3 protein: CASSHRRGNEQFF